The 27 T cell receptor beta chains below come from one sample, sequenced in a study of blood T cell repertoires in COVID-19. Only in-frame clones appear in the TCRdb table, and some are missing; sequencing was by immunoSEQ multiplex PCR. The data contain some 30,000 clones, roughly 90% of them singletons. The sample taken for sequencing was peripheral blood. These receptors were obtained from a man in his sixties or seventies with active or convalescent COVID-19.

The count of this clone is one. The chain links TRBV2 to TRBJ2-3; D may be TRBD1 (6 bases). In germline, CDR1 is SNHLY, CDR2 FYNNEI. This CDR3 region has 13 residues. V shed 6 bases and J shed 11 bases, with 18 bases lying between them. CDR3 DNA: TGTGCCAGCAGGGACAGTATTTCAATTAAGCAGTATTTT. It specifies CASRDSISIKQYF.

The rearrangement links TRBV3-1 (or the pseudogene TRBV3-2) to TRBJ2-3, with 9 bases lining up with TRBD2. Germline CDR1 and CDR2: LGHDT and YNNKEL (reference sequence). The CDR3 has 16 amino acids. V was pared by 3 bases and J by 6 bases, with 10 bases of the junction left unmatched. This chain's CDR3 is CASSQNSGGQADTQYF. DNA for the CDR3: TGTGCCAGCAGCCAGAATAGCGGGGGCCAAGCGGATACGCAGTATTTT.

The chain couples TRBV29-1 to TRBJ1-1; no reliable D call. Germline V gives CDR1 SQVTM, CDR2 ANQGSEA. V was trimmed by 4 bases and J by 2 bases, leaving 8 bases between them. The CDR3 totals 12 residues. The CDR3 here is CSVASGNTEAFF. The CDR3 DNA reads TGCAGCGTTGCGAGCGGAAACACTGAAGCTTTCTTT.

The V and J genes are TRBV19 and TRBJ1-2; D remains unclear. Germline V gives CDR1 LNHDA, CDR2 SQIVND (reference sequence). Trimming removed 1 base at V and 4 bases at J, with 7 bases between. CDR3 length: 13 residues. CDR3 sequence reads: CASSIVGSYGYTF. The CDR3 region has the DNA TGTGCCAGTAGTATAGTGGGCAGCTATGGCTACACCTTC.

This chain links TRBV7-8 with TRBJ2-5, with 10 bases that match TRBD2. Per the germline V gene, CDR1 is SGHVS and CDR2 is FQNEAQ. There are 16 residues in the CDR3. J lost 1 base, V lost 5 bases, and 7 bases had no gene match. The CDR3, as DNA: TGTGCCAGCAGCCAACGAGGACTAGCGGCCCAAGAGACCCAGTACTTC. It yields the protein CASSQRGLAAQETQYF.

This chain joins TRBV5-1 and TRBJ1-1, with D tentatively TRBD1 (5 bases). V lost 2 bases and J 0 bases, leaving 11 bases between the germline ends. The CDR3 length is 15 residues. Per germline, CDR1 SGHRS and CDR2 YFSETQ. The CDR3 spells CASSFSEGVNTEAFF. The CDR3 nucleotides read TGCGCCAGCAGCTTCAGTGAAGGGGTGAACACTGAAGCTTTCTTT.

This sequence joins TRBV6-5 and TRBJ1-2; D gene ambiguous. The CDR3 covers 13 residues. The germline V and J ends were trimmed by 4 bases and 5 bases, with 11 bases remaining between them. Germline V CDR1 and CDR2: MNHEY, SVGAGI. CDR3 loop: CASSSPNSYGYTF. The CDR3 coding sequence is TGTGCCAGCAGTTCCCCCAACAGTTATGGCTACACCTTC.

This chain connects TRBV6-5 to TRBJ2-1; 10 bases are shared with TRBD2. The CDR3 has 15 amino acids. J was trimmed by 6 bases and V by 5 bases; bases with no gene match: 7. Germline assignment: CDR1 MNHEY and CDR2 SVGAGI. The CDR3 is CASSHTSGAVNEQFF. As DNA, the CDR3 is TGTGCCAGCAGTCACACTAGCGGGGCCGTCAATGAGCAGTTCTTC.

The chain carries TRBV7-9 and TRBJ1-6; 8 bases agree with TRBD1. CDR3 length equals 15 residues. V shed 8 bases, J shed 8 bases, and the junction held 11 bases outside the gene matches. CDR1 is SEHNR, CDR2 FQNEAQ, per germline (reference sequence). The CDR3 reads CASGEDRGRYSPLHF. CDR3 coding DNA: TGTGCCAGCGGAGAAGACAGGGGTCGATATTCACCCCTCCACTTT.

The genes are TRBV2 and TRBJ1-2; weak D call: TRBD1 (6 bases). V was shortened by 5 bases and J by 0 bases, with 22 bases between the two germline ends. The CDR3 length is 18 residues. CDR1 and CDR2 (germline): SNHLY, FYNNEI. The CDR3 nucleotides read TGTGCCAGCAGTTCCGCTCGCCAGGGGCTGTTGGCTAACTATGGCTACACCTTC. It yields the protein CASSSARQGLLANYGYTF. Full variable domain (missing parts from reference TRBV2 and TRBJ1-2): EPEVTQTPSHQVTQMGQEVILRCVPISNHLYFYWYRQILGQKVEFLVSFYNNEISEKSEIFDDQFSVERPDGSNFTLKIRSTKLEDSAMYFCASSSARQGLLANYGYTFGSGTRLTVV.

The CDR3 coding sequence is TGTGCCAGCAGCTTGGGACAGACCCTCTCCTACGAGCAGTACTTC. It codes for CASSLGQTLSYEQYF. The V and J genes are TRBV5-4 and TRBJ2-7; possibly TRBD1 for D (5 bases). The ends were cut back, 0 bases at V and 0 bases at J, with 10 bases in the middle. The CDR3 runs 15 residues. The V gene's germline CDR1 is SGHNT and CDR2 YYREEE (reference sequence).

The chain has TRBV5-4 and TRBJ2-3, with TRBD2 matching 14 bases. Germline assignment: CDR1 SGHNT and CDR2 YYREEE (reference sequence). The CDR3 is 18 residues long. With 0 bases clipped from V and 5 bases from J, the junction kept 8 bases outside the gene matches. The CDR3 reads CASSLAGTSGRVGDTQYF. Here the CDR3 DNA reads TGTGCCAGCAGCTTGGCGGGGACTAGCGGGAGAGTCGGAGATACGCAGTATTTT. Looking up the rest from reference TRBV5-4 and TRBJ2-3 gives the full variable domain: ETGVTQSPTHLIKTRGQQVTLRCSSQSGHNTVSWYQQALGQGPQFIFQYYREEENGRGNFPPRFSGLQFPNYSSELNVNALELDDSALYLCASSLAGTSGRVGDTQYFGPGTRLTVL.

This clone has a single count. The rearrangement joins TRBV14 to TRBJ2-1; a weak D match, TRBD2 (5 bases). Trimming removed 1 base from V and 7 bases from J, with 8 bases in between. CDR3 length: 13 residues. Germline V lookup: CDR1 SGHDN, CDR2 FVKESK. The CDR3 DNA sequence: TGTGCCAGCAGCCAAGGGAGGAGGAATGAGCAGTTCTTC. It encodes CASSQGRRNEQFF.

The J gene is TRBJ1-1, the V gene TRBV5-6; perhaps TRBD1 as D (5 bases). The germline V and J ends were trimmed by 0 bases and 4 bases, with 13 bases remaining between them. The V gene's germline CDR1 is SGHDT and CDR2 YYEEEE. The CDR3 extends over 15 amino acids. CDR3 region: CASSLGRGWSTEAFF. CDR3 coding DNA: TGTGCCAGCAGCTTGGGGAGGGGTTGGTCCACTGAAGCTTTCTTT.

The chain has TRBV3-1 (or the pseudogene TRBV3-2) and TRBJ2-3, with D possibly TRBD2 on 6 matching bases. Trimming took off 1 base at V and 1 base at J, with 15 bases between the two ends. The germline V gene has CDR1 LGHDT and CDR2 YNNKEL (reference sequence). There are 17 residues in the CDR3. The CDR3 DNA reads TGTGCCAGCAGCCAAGCTGGAGGGGTTGGCCGCACAGATACGCAGTATTTT. Its translation: CASSQAGGVGRTDTQYF.

This chain uses TRBV20-1 with TRBJ1-2; D uncertain. Germline assignment: CDR1 DFQATT and CDR2 SNEGSKA (reference sequence). The CDR3 is 11 residues long. Between the trimmed V and J ends, which lost 5 bases and 6 bases, there was a span of 10 bases. The CDR3 DNA reads as TGCAGTGCTTGGGCTCCCGATGGCTACACCTTC. It is translated as CSAWAPDGYTF.

CDR3 nucleotide sequence: TGTGCCAGCAGTCCCCACCCCCAGGGGCAGCCCCAGCATTTT. This encodes CASSPHPQGQPQHF. The chain is built from TRBV28 and TRBJ1-5, with TRBD1 as a possible D gene (6 bases). CDR1 MDHEN and CDR2 SYDVKM come from the germline V gene. Trimming took 5 bases from V and 7 from J, leaving 15 bases between them. This CDR3 is 14 amino acids long.

This chain links TRBV5-1 with TRBJ2-2, with a weak D call TRBD2 (5 bases). CDR3 size: 13 residues. Looked up from germline, CDR1 is SGHRS and CDR2 is YFSETQ. V lost 2 bases to trimming and J lost 4 bases, with 6 bases between them. The DNA for the CDR3 is TGCGCCAGCAGCTTCGAGGGCACCGGGGAGCTGTTTTTT. Translation: CASSFEGTGELFF.

The chain links TRBV14 to TRBJ1-6; D gene uncertain. V lost 3 bases and J lost 9, with 9 bases in between. From germline, CDR1 is SGHDN and CDR2 FVKESK. The CDR3 totals 13 residues. As DNA, the CDR3 is TGTGCCAGCAGCCAGACACAAGCTTCACCCCTCCACTTT. As protein: CASSQTQASPLHF.

The rearrangement links TRBV7-2 to TRBJ2-5, with D uncertain. The CDR3 is 14 residues long. The germline V and J ends were trimmed by 4 bases and 5 bases, with 14 bases remaining between them. Per the germline V gene, CDR1 is SGHTA and CDR2 is FQGNSA. This CDR3 is CASSSARWSETQYF. CDR3 bases: TGTGCCAGCAGCTCCGCCAGGTGGTCCGAGACCCAGTACTTC. The variable domain in full, with the rest retrieved from reference TRBV7-2 and TRBJ2-5, is GAGVSQSPSNKVTEKGKDVELRCDPISGHTALYWYRQSLGQGLEFLIYFQGNSAPDKSGLPSDRFSAERTGGSVSTLTIQRTQQEDSAVYLCASSSARWSETQYFGPGTRLLVL.

The J gene is TRBJ2-5, the V gene TRBV5-1; 7 bases match TRBD1. J gave up 5 bases and V 3 bases, and 7 bases lay outside the gene matches. There are 14 residues in the CDR3. The germline gives CDR1 SGHRS, CDR2 YFSETQ. The CDR3 DNA reads TGCGCCAGCAGCTCTACAGGGGCGGTGGAGACCCAGTACTTC. It translates to CASSSTGAVETQYF.

V usage is TRBV21-1 and J usage is TRBJ2-4; the D segment call TRBD1 is taken from the table without a DNA check. TRBV21-1 has pseudogene status. The CDR3 loop spans 17 amino acids. This CDR3 reads CASSKVGVDRSKNIQYF. DNA of the CDR3: TGTGCCAGCAGCAAAGTCGGGGTGGACAGATCTAAAAACATTCAGTACTTC.

The CDR3 nucleotides are TGCGCCAGCAGCAACAGACAGGGGTTTGGCGAAAAACTGTTTTTT. Protein product: CASSNRQGFGEKLFF. The gene calls are TRBV5-1 and TRBJ1-4, with 8 bases lining up with TRBD1. The CDR3 covers 15 residues. The germline V gene encodes CDR1 SGHRS and CDR2 YFSETQ. The trim removed 4 bases at V and 8 bases at J, leaving 10 bases unmatched.

The rearrangement uses TRBV27 and TRBJ2-2, with 13 bases identical to TRBD2. CDR1 and CDR2 (germline): MNHEY, SMNVEV (reference sequence). Trimming took 0 bases from V and 5 from J; bases not matched to a gene: 9. The CDR3 spans 19 residues. This CDR3 reads CASSLSSLAGGFRTGELFF. CDR3 bases: TGTGCCAGCAGTTTATCGTCACTAGCGGGAGGGTTTAGGACCGGGGAGCTGTTTTTT.

The chain uses TRBV7-9 and TRBJ1-6, with 9 bases matching TRBD1. Trimming at V came to 5 bases and at J to 5 bases, leaving 1 base not matched to a gene. The germline V gene has CDR1 SEHNR and CDR2 FQNEAQ (reference sequence). This CDR3 region has 14 residues. CDR3: CASSGQGNNSPLHF. CDR3 nucleotides: TGTGCCAGCAGCGGACAGGGGAATAATTCACCCCTCCACTTT.

In this sample, this clone turned up a few times. V is TRBV11-2 and J is TRBJ1-2; the D gene is possibly TRBD1 (6 bases). Germline V gene sequence: CDR1 SGHAT, CDR2 FQNNGV. Trimming pared 0 bases from V and 7 bases from J, leaving 9 bases between. This CDR3 spans 13 amino acids. The CDR3 spells CASSLEGQRGYTF. CDR3 DNA sequence: TGTGCCAGCAGCTTAGAAGGACAGCGTGGCTACACCTTC.

The gene calls are TRBV5-1 and TRBJ2-3; D is ambiguous. In germline, CDR1 is SGHRS, CDR2 YFSETQ. The CDR3 length is 15 residues. V lost 1 base and J 3 bases, leaving 12 bases between the germline ends. The CDR3: CASSLSSTGTDTQYF. Written as DNA, the CDR3 is TGCGCCAGCAGCTTGAGTTCGACTGGGACAGATACGCAGTATTTT.